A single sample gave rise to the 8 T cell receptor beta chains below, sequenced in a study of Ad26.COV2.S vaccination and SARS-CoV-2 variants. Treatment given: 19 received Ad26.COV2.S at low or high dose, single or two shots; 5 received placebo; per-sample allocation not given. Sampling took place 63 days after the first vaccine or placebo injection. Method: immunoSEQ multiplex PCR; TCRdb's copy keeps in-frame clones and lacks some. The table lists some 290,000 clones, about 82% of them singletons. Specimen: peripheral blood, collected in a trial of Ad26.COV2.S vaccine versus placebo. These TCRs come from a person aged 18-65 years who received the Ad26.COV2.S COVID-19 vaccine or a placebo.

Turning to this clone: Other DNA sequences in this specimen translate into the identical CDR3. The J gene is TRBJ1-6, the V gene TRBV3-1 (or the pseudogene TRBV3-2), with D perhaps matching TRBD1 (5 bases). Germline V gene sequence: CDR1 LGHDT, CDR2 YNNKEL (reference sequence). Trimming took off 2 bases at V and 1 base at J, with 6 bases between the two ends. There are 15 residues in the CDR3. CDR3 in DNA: TGTGCCAGCAGCCAACGGGGGTCCTATAATTCACCCCTCCACTTT. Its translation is CASSQRGSYNSPLHF.

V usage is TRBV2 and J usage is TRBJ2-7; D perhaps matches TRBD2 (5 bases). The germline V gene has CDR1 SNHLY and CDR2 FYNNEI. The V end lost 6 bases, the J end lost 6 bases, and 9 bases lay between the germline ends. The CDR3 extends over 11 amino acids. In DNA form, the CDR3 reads TGTGCCAGCAGCGGACTTGCCGAGCAGTACTTC. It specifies CASSGLAEQYF.

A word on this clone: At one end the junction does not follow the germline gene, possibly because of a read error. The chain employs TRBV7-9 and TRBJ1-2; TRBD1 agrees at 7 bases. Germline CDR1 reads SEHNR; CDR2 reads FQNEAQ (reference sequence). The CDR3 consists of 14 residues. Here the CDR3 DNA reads TGTGCCAGCAGGTTAGGGACAGATGATTATGGCTACACCTTC. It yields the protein CASRLGTDDYGYTF.

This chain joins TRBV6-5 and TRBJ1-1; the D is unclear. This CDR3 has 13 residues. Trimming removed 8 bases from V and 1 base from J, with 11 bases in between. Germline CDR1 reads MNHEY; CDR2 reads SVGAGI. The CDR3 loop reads CASQQNKNTEAFF. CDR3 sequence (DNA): TGTGCCAGCCAACAGAATAAGAACACTGAAGCTTTCTTT.

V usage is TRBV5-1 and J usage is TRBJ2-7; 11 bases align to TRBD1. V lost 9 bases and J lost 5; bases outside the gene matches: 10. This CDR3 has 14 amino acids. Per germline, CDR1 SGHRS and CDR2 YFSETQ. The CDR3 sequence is CATQTGTGGNEQYF. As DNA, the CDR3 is TGCGCCACCCAGACCGGGACAGGGGGAAACGAGCAGTACTTC.

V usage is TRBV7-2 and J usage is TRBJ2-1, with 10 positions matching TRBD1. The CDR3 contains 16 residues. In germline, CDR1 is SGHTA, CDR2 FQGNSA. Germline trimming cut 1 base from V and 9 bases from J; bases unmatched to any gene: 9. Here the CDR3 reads CASSLVSRQGAIEQFF. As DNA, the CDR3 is TGTGCCAGCAGCTTAGTATCGAGACAGGGGGCCATTGAGCAGTTCTTC.

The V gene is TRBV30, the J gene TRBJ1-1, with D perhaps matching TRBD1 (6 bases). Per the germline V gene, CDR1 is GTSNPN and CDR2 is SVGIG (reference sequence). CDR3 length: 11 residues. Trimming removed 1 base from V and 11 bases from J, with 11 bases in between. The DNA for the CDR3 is TGTGCCTGGAGTGCCATAAGGGGGGCTTTCTTT. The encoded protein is CAWSAIRGAFF. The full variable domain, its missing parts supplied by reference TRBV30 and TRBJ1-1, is SQTIHQWPATLVQPVGSPLSLECTVEGTSNPNLYWYRQAAGRGLQLLFYSVGIGQISSEVPQNLSASRPQDRQFILSSKKLLLSDSGFYLCAWSAIRGAFFGQGTRLTVV.

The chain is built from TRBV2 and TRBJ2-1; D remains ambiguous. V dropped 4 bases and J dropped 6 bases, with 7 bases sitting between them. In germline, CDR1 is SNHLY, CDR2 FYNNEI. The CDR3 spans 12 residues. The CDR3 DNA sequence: TGTGCCAGCAGTGGACCGGGCAATGAGCAGTTCTTC. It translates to CASSGPGNEQFF. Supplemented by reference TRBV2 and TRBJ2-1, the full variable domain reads EPEVTQTPSHQVTQMGQEVILRCVPISNHLYFYWYRQILGQKVEFLVSFYNNEISEKSEIFDDQFSVERPDGSNFTLKIRSTKLEDSAMYFCASSGPGNEQFFGPGTRLTVL.